Presented here are 14 T cell receptor beta chains from one specimen sequenced in a study of blood T cell repertoires in COVID-19. Repertoires were generated with immunoSEQ multiplex PCR, while TCRdb's copy carries only in-frame clones and drops some. The data contain around 40,000 clones, about nine tenths of them singletons. Sequencing was done on a sample of peripheral blood. The receptors derive from a man aged 50-59 years with active COVID-19.

The chain has TRBV10-1 and TRBJ2-5, with 9 bases that match TRBD1. The V and J ends lost 11 bases and 5 bases, in that order; junction bases with no gene match: 9. Germline V gives CDR1 WNHNN, CDR2 SYGVQD (reference sequence). The CDR3 length is 13 residues. CDR3 DNA sequence: TGCGCCGGCGGGACAGGGAAAAATGAGACCCAGTACTTC. This translates into CAGGTGKNETQYF.

J is TRBJ2-7 and V is TRBV24-1; 12 bases agree with TRBD1. The J segment lost 3 bases and the V segment lost 3 bases, leaving 14 bases of the junction unmatched. Germline V gene data show CDR1 as KGHDR and CDR2 as SFDVKD. The CDR3 contains 19 residues. DNA for the CDR3: TGTGCCACCAGTGATCCCGGGACAGGGGGCAGGAGCGGGAACTACGAGCAGTACTTC. Translating it yields CATSDPGTGGRSGNYEQYF.

The chain uses TRBV9 and TRBJ2-5; D gene unclear. V was cut by 0 bases and J by 1 base, with 7 bases left in between. This CDR3 is built from 14 residues. The V gene's germline CDR1 is SGDLS and CDR2 YYNGEE. As DNA, the CDR3 is TGTGCCAGCAGCGTAGACCAGATCCAAGAGACCCAGTACTTC. Translating it yields CASSVDQIQETQYF. The full variable domain, its missing parts supplied by reference TRBV9 and TRBJ2-5, is DSGVTQTPKHLITATGQRVTLRCSPRSGDLSVYWYQQSLDQGLQFLIQYYNGEERAKGNILERFSAQQFPDLHSELNLSSLELGDSALYFCASSVDQIQETQYFGPGTRLLVL.

V and J are TRBV5-8 and TRBJ1-2, with D unresolved. The V and J ends lost 1 base and 4 bases respectively, with 14 bases between them. Germline loops: CDR1 SGHTS, CDR2 YDEGEE. This CDR3 spans 15 amino acids. The CDR3 is CASSLRATGSYGYTF. The CDR3 bases are TGTGCCAGCAGCTTGAGGGCGACGGGGAGCTATGGCTACACCTTC.

The genes are TRBV28 and TRBJ2-3; the match to TRBD2 covers 13 bases. V trimming: 6 bases; J trimming: 9 bases; junction bases outside the gene matches: 12. The germline V gene has CDR1 MDHEN and CDR2 SYDVKM. This CDR3 has 16 residues. The CDR3 nucleotides read TGTGCCAGCAGGGAGACTAGCGGGAGGCGTGTGGGGACGCAGTATTTT. As protein: CASRETSGRRVGTQYF.

V is TRBV5-1 and J is TRBJ1-1; D is possibly TRBD1 (5 bases). Germline loops: CDR1 SGHRS, CDR2 YFSETQ. The CDR3 is 15 amino acids. V lost 4 bases and J lost 1, with 14 bases in between. The chain's CDR3 is CASSLSGVRNTEAFF. CDR3 DNA: TGCGCCAGCAGCCTTTCGGGGGTGAGGAACACTGAAGCTTTCTTT.

The gene calls are TRBV9 and TRBJ2-5, with 9 bases fitting TRBD2. Trimming cost V 0 bases and J 5 bases; bases outside gene matches: 5. Germline values: CDR1 SGDLS, CDR2 YYNGEE. The CDR3 loop spans 15 amino acids. The CDR3 spells CASSVDAGGRETQYF. The CDR3 DNA reads TGTGCCAGCAGCGTAGATGCGGGAGGGCGGGAGACCCAGTACTTC. Supplemented by reference TRBV9 and TRBJ2-5, the full variable domain reads DSGVTQTPKHLITATGQRVTLRCSPRSGDLSVYWYQQSLDQGLQFLIQYYNGEERAKGNILERFSAQQFPDLHSELNLSSLELGDSALYFCASSVDAGGRETQYFGPGTRLLVL.

The rearrangement joins TRBV6-2 or TRBV6-3 to TRBJ1-2; TRBD1 aligns across 7 bases. V gave up 5 bases and J gave up 6 bases; unmatched junction bases: 3. This CDR3 is 12 amino acids long. Germline CDR1 MNHEY, CDR2 SVGEGT. This chain's CDR3 is CASSGTVDGYTF. In DNA form, the CDR3 reads TGTGCCAGCAGTGGGACAGTAGATGGCTACACCTTC.

This clone came up once. The chain recombines TRBV27 with TRBJ2-7; 8 bases fit TRBD2. The CDR3 is 16 residues long. Germline CDR1 MNHEY, CDR2 SMNVEV (reference sequence). V shed 1 base and J 0 bases; nucleotides not matched to a gene: 5. Written as DNA, the CDR3 is TGTGCCAGCAGTTTATTGGCGGGAGGAATCTCCTACGAGCAGTACTTC. Encoded protein: CASSLLAGGISYEQYF.

CDR3 in amino acids: CASSLARWGGEAFF. CDR3 sequence (DNA): TGCGCCAGCAGCTTGGCCAGATGGGGGGGTGAAGCTTTCTTT. The rearrangement joins TRBV5-1 to TRBJ1-1, with D possibly TRBD1 on 5 matching bases. The germline gives CDR1 SGHRS, CDR2 YFSETQ. With 0 bases removed from V and 7 bases from J, the gap between germline ends came to 13 bases. The CDR3 runs 14 residues. Variable domain in full (rest from reference TRBV5-1 and TRBJ1-1): KAGVTQTPRYLIKTRGQQVTLSCSPISGHRSVSWYQQTPGQGLQFLFEYFSETQRNKGNFPGRFSGRQFSNSRSEMNVSTLELGDSALYLCASSLARWGGEAFFGQGTRLTVV.

This clone has a handful of counts. The gene calls are TRBV5-4 and TRBJ2-7; TRBD2 matches at 12 bases. Germline V gives CDR1 SGHNT, CDR2 YYREEE (reference sequence). The V gene end was trimmed by 5 bases and the J gene end by 5 bases; junction bases not matched to a gene: 5. CDR3 size: 14 residues. The CDR3 here is CASRLAGGPHEQYF. DNA for the CDR3: TGTGCCAGCAGGCTAGCGGGAGGGCCCCACGAGCAGTACTTC.

The chain combines TRBV11-3 with TRBJ1-2; 8 nucleotides align to TRBD1. CDR1 is SGHNT, CDR2 YENEEA, per germline. This CDR3 comprises 14 residues. Trimming at V came to 6 bases and at J to 7 bases, leaving 10 bases not matched to a gene. CDR3 sequence reads: CASRPGQDVGGYTF. Here the CDR3 DNA reads TGTGCCAGCAGACCGGGACAGGACGTCGGTGGCTACACCTTC.

With respect to this clone: A read error may produce the germline difference seen at one junction end. This chain connects TRBV18 to TRBJ2-1, with 9 nucleotides matching TRBD2. This CDR3 has 13 residues. CDR1 is KGHSH and CDR2 is LQKENI in the germline V gene. CDR3 sequence: CASSSNQREVLIF. The CDR3 DNA is TGTGCCAGCTCATCGAACCAGCGGGAGGTGCTCATCTTC.

This clone was seen only once. The gene calls are TRBV4-1 and TRBJ2-7, with D perhaps matching TRBD1 (5 bases). The V and J ends lost 0 bases and 0 bases respectively, with 12 bases between them. The CDR3 totals 16 residues. Per germline, CDR1 MGHRA and CDR2 YSYEKL. CDR3 DNA sequence: TGCGCCAGCAGCCAAGAAGGGGCGCCGAGCTCCTACGAGCAGTACTTC. It encodes CASSQEGAPSSYEQYF.